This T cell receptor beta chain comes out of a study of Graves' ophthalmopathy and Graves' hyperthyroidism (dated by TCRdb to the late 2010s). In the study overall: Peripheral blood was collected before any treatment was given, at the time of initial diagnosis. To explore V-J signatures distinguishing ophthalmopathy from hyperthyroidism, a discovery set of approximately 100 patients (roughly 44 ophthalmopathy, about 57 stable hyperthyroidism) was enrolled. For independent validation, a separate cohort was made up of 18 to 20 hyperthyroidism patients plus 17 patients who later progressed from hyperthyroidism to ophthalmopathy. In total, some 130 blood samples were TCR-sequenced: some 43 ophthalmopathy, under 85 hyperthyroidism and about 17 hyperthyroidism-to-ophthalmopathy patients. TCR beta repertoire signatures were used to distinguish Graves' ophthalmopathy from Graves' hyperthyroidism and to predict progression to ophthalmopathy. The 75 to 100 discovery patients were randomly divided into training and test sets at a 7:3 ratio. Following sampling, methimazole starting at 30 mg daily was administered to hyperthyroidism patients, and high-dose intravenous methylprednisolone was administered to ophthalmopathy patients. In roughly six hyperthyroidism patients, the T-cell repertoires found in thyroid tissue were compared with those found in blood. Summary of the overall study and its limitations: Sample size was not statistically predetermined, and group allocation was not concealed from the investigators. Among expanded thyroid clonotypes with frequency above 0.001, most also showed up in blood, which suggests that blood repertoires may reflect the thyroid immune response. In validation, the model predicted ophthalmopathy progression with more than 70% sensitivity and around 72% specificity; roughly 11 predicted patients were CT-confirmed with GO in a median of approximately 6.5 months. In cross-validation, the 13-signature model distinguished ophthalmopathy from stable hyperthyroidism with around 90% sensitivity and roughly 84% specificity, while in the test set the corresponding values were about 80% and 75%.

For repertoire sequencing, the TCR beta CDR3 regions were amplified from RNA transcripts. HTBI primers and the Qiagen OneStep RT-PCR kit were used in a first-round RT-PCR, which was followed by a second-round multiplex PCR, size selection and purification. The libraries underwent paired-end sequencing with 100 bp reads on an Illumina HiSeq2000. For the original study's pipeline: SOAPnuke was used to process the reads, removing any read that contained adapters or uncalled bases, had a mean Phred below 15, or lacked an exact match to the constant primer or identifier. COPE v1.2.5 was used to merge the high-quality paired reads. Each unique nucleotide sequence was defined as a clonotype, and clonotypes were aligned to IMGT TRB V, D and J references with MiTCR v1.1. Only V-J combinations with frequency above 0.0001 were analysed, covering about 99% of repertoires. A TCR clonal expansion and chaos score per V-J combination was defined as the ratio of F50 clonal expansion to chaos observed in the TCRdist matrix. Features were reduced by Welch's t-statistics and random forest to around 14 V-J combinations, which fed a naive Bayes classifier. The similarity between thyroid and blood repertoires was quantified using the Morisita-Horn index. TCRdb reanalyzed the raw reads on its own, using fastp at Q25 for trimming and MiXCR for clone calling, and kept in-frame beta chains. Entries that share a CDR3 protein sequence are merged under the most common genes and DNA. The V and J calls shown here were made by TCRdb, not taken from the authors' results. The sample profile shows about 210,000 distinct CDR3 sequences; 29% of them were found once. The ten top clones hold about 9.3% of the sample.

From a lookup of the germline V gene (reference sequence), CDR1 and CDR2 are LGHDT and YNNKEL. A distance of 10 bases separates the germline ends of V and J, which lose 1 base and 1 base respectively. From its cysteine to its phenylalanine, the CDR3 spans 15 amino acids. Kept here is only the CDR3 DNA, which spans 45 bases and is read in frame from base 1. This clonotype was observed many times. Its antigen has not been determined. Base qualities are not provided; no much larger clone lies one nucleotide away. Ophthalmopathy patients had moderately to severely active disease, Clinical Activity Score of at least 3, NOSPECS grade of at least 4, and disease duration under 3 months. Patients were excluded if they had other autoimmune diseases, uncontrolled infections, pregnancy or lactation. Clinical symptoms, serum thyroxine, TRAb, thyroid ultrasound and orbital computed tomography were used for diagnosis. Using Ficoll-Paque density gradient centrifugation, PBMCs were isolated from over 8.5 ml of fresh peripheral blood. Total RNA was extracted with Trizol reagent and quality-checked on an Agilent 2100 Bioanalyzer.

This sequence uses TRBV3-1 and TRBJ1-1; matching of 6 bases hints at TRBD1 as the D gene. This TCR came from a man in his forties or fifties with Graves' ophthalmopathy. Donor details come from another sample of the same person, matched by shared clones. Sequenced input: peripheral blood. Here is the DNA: TGTGCCAGCAGCCAAGTCCTGGGGGCGAACACTGAAGCTTTCTTT. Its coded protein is CASSQVLGANTEAFF. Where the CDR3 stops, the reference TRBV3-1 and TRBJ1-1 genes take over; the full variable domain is DTAVSQTPKYLVTQMGNDKSIKCEQNLGHDTMYWYKQDSKKFLKIMFSYNNKELIINETVPNRFSPKSPDKAHLNLHINSLELGDSAVYFCASSQVLGANTEAFFGQGTRLTVV.